The source of this T cell receptor (beta chain) is a study of blood T cells in healthy people across ages. General study findings and limits: Diversity of TCR beta per million T cells declined in a roughly linear way with age.

A second roughly 6 to 11 cycle PCR used barcoded and J-beta primers. All cDNA molecules were each tagged by a template-switch adaptor with 12 random nucleotides. TCRdb called the 5' RACE reads again in MiXCR, with one record for every CDR3 protein. The data contain about 290,000 distinct CDR3 sequences, roughly 29% of them singletons. CDR1 and CDR2 from the germline V gene are DFQATT and SNEGSKA (reference sequence). The CDR3 consists of 12 residues. Trimming removed 5 bases from V and 4 bases from J, with 11 bases in between. The sample holds a few counts of this clonotype. Its specificity is not known.

This TCR came from a woman aged 70 to 79 in good health. Sample: blood. The gene calls are TRBV20-1 and TRBJ1-2; a possible D gene is TRBD1 (6 bases). CDR3 bases: TGCAGTGCTCCCGGGACAAGCTATGGCTACACCTTC. It is translated as CSAPGTSYGYTF.